Shown below are 5 T cell receptor beta chains from a single sample sequenced in a study of control samples from healthy donors and cancer patients. The data were produced by immunoSEQ multiplex PCR, yet TCRdb's version contains in-frame clones alone and is incomplete. The repertoire holds under 200,000 clones, with 93% as singletons. Sequencing was done on a sample of blood. The receptors derive from a woman aged 55 to 70 in good health.

The chain carries TRBV7-9 and TRBJ1-1; maybe TRBD1 (5 bases). CDR1 is SEHNR, CDR2 FQNEAQ, per germline (reference sequence). There are 13 residues in the CDR3. V was clipped by 5 bases and J by 6 bases, with 13 bases between them. The CDR3 loop reads CASSRIAGPEAFF. CDR3 DNA sequence: TGTGCCAGCAGCCGGATCGCGGGGCCTGAAGCTTTCTTT.

This chain links TRBV4-2 with TRBJ2-7; D unresolved. Trimming pared 4 bases from V and 2 bases from J, leaving 15 bases between. This CDR3 comprises 15 residues. CDR1 and CDR2 (germline): LGHNA, YNFKEQ. In DNA form, the CDR3 reads TGTGCCAGCAGCCCCCAGGCTGTAGGGCCCTACGAGCAGTACTTC. This gives the protein CASSPQAVGPYEQYF.

This CDR3 is CASSDGRMNEKLFF. In DNA form, the CDR3 reads TGTGCCAGCAGTGACGGGAGGATGAATGAAAAACTGTTTTTT. The chain has TRBV2 and TRBJ1-4; D call uncertain. The germline V gene encodes CDR1 SNHLY and CDR2 FYNNEI. This CDR3 has 14 residues. V was clipped by 3 bases and J by 5 bases, with 10 bases between them. Full variable domain (remainder filled in from reference TRBV2 and TRBJ1-4): EPEVTQTPSHQVTQMGQEVILRCVPISNHLYFYWYRQILGQKVEFLVSFYNNEISEKSEIFDDQFSVERPDGSNFTLKIRSTKLEDSAMYFCASSDGRMNEKLFFGSGTQLSVL.

The gene calls are TRBV3-1 (or the pseudogene TRBV3-2) and TRBJ1-5; possibly TRBD1 for D (5 bases). There are 15 residues in the CDR3. CDR1 is LGHDT, CDR2 YNNKEL, per germline (reference sequence). V lost 0 bases to trimming and J lost 6 bases, with 12 bases between them. The CDR3: CASSQDRRGCQPQHF. The CDR3, as DNA: TGTGCCAGCAGCCAAGATCGAAGGGGATGTCAGCCCCAGCATTTT.

The chain employs TRBV4-1 and TRBJ1-2; D is undetermined. The germline V gene has CDR1 MGHRA and CDR2 YSYEKL. Trimming left V 5 bases short and J 8 bases short, with 9 bases between. CDR3 size: 11 residues. The CDR3, as DNA: TGCGCCAGCAGCTCCATAGGGGGCTACACCTTC. This codes for CASSSIGGYTF.